The 21 T cell receptor beta chains reported below all come from one sample, sequenced in a study of molecular identifiers for immune sequencing clone quantification. TCRdb independently ran MiXCR on the PCR reads; one entry per CDR3 protein. The table lists around 470,000 distinct CDR3 sequences, about a fifth of them singletons. The specimen sequenced was naive CD8+ T cells from blood, with Jurkat cell RNA spiked in. Subset described: FACS-sorted CD8+CD4-CCR7+CD45RA+ naive T cells. All receptors come from a human donor in good health. Some libraries in this study had Jurkat cell RNA spiked in.

This clonotype was found a few times. The chain recombines TRBV18 with TRBJ2-3, with 8 positions matching TRBD2. Germline V lookup: CDR1 KGHSH, CDR2 LQKENI. V gave up 0 bases and J gave up 8 bases; unmatched junction bases: 10. The CDR3 spans 16 residues. The CDR3 reads CASSPPLTSGILTQYF. In DNA form, the CDR3 reads TGTGCCAGCTCACCACCTCTAACTAGCGGAATACTTACGCAGTATTTT.

The chain employs TRBV6-2 or TRBV6-3 and TRBJ2-7; D remains unclear. The V gene lost 0 bases and the J gene lost 2 bases, with 14 bases spanning the gap. This CDR3 spans 16 amino acids. Germline-derived CDR1 and CDR2 are MNHEY and SVGEGT. Here the CDR3 reads CASSYSSYSGAYEQYF. CDR3 sequence (DNA): TGTGCCAGCAGTTACTCCTCATATTCAGGCGCCTACGAGCAGTACTTC.

CDR3 sequence (DNA): TGTGCCAGCAGTTTAAGACCAGGAGGCACGTTCGAGCAGTACTTC. Amino acid sequence: CASSLRPGGTFEQYF. The rearrangement joins TRBV27 to TRBJ2-7; D is perhaps TRBD2 (5 bases). Germline CDR1 MNHEY, CDR2 SMNVEV (reference sequence). This CDR3 comprises 15 residues. V shed 2 bases and J shed 6 bases, with 17 bases lying between them.

In the case of this clonotype: A far larger clone is off by one base, so a read error is likely. The V and J genes are TRBV5-3 and TRBJ2-3, with a tentative D call TRBD2 (7 bases). TRBV5-3 is identified as an open reading frame with a role that is uncertain. CDR3 length: 14 amino acids. In DNA, the CDR3 is TGTGCCAGCAGCTTGGGCGGGGGCACAGATGCGCAGTATTTT. It codes for CASSLGGGTDAQYF.

At least ten counts were recorded for this clonotype. The rearrangement joins TRBV5-5 to TRBJ1-4; possibly TRBD1 for D (5 bases). This CDR3 region has 18 residues. Germline assignment: CDR1 SGHKS and CDR2 YYEKEE (reference sequence). V lost 0 bases and J 0 bases, leaving 15 bases between the germline ends. The CDR3 region is CASSLDGLGTATNEKLFF. The CDR3 nucleotides read TGTGCCAGCAGCTTGGATGGCCTAGGGACCGCAACTAATGAAAAACTGTTTTTT.

A note on this clonotype: Germline is not matched at one junction end, which may reflect a read error. V and J are TRBV9 and TRBJ2-1, with D hard to call. CDR3 length: 15 amino acids. Germline-derived CDR1 and CDR2 are SGDLS and YYNGEE. CDR3 sequence reads: CAGSVGFSSYNEQFF. Here the CDR3 DNA reads TGTGCCGGCAGCGTAGGTTTTAGCTCCTACAATGAGCAGTTCTTC.

The chain joins TRBV28 to TRBJ1-1; 7 bases are a match to TRBD1. J was trimmed by 7 bases and V by 5 bases; bases with no gene match: 10. CDR3 size: 14 residues. The germline CDR1 and CDR2 sequences are MDHEN and SYDVKM. CDR3 nucleotides: TGTGCCAGCAGTGAATTAGGACAGGACTTTGAAGCTTTCTTT. Translation: CASSELGQDFEAFF.

This sequence joins TRBV4-3 and TRBJ2-4; perhaps D is TRBD1 or TRBD2 (6 bases each). Germline lookup yields CDR1 LGHNA and CDR2 YSLEER. The CDR3 covers 15 residues. Trimming left V 3 bases short and J 8 bases short, with 17 bases between. CDR3 loop: CASSQRDHKGDIQYF. The CDR3 nucleotides read TGCGCCAGCAGCCAGCGGGACCATAAGGGGGACATTCAGTACTTC.

Concerning this clonotype itself: This could be a read error, since a much larger clone is one nucleotide away. CDR3 amino acids: CAGSYFGGLTEAFF. The DNA for the CDR3 is TGTGCCGGCAGTTACTTCGGGGGTCTAACTGAAGCTTTCTTT. The J gene is TRBJ1-1, the V gene TRBV6-2 or TRBV6-3, with D maybe TRBD1 (5 bases). Germline assignment: CDR1 MNHEY and CDR2 SVGEGT. The CDR3 spans 14 residues.

This clonotype was observed at least ten times. This chain joins TRBV20-1 and TRBJ2-1; D tentatively fits TRBD1 or TRBD2 (5 bases each). Per germline, CDR1 DFQATT and CDR2 SNEGSKA (reference sequence). The ends were cut back, 3 bases at V and 0 bases at J, with 18 bases in the middle. This CDR3 spans 17 amino acids. The CDR3 here is CSARGEWGSLSYNEQFF. CDR3 coding DNA: TGCAGTGCTAGGGGAGAATGGGGGTCGCTCTCCTACAATGAGCAGTTCTTC.

Concerning this clonotype: A much bigger clone sits one base away, suggesting this may be a read error. The rearrangement uses TRBV30 and TRBJ2-2, with D hard to call. Trimming pared 1 base from V and 6 bases from J, leaving 3 bases between. The germline V gene has CDR1 GTSNPN and CDR2 SVGIG (reference sequence). The CDR3 extends over 11 amino acids. The CDR3 DNA reads TGTGCCTGGAGTGCGGCCGGGGAGCTGTTTTTT. This encodes CAWSAAGELFF.

The rearrangement links TRBV25-1 to TRBJ2-7; 9 bases map to TRBD2. This CDR3 region has 15 residues. Looked up from germline, CDR1 is MGHDK and CDR2 is SYGVNS. Losses at the gene ends were 0 bases for V and 8 bases for J; bases not matched to a gene: 8. CDR3 amino acids: CASSEYSSGGGKQYF. Written as DNA, the CDR3 is TGTGCCAGCAGTGAATATAGTAGCGGGGGAGGAAAGCAGTACTTC.

This clonotype was detected a few times. The V and J genes are TRBV5-5 and TRBJ1-2, with TRBD1 as a possible D gene (6 bases). The CDR3 is 13 amino acids. V was trimmed by 3 bases and J by 4 bases, leaving 10 bases between them. Germline assignment: CDR1 SGHKS and CDR2 YYEKEE (reference sequence). The CDR3: CASSSQGSYGYTF. Here the CDR3 DNA reads TGTGCCAGCAGCTCCCAGGGGTCCTATGGCTACACCTTC.

This clonotype was picked up many times. This chain joins TRBV6-2 or TRBV6-3 and TRBJ1-1; D is unclear. In germline, CDR1 is MNHEY, CDR2 SVGEGT. The CDR3 consists of 11 residues. V lost 8 bases and J lost 0, with 4 bases in between. The CDR3: CASGLNTEAFF. CDR3 sequence (DNA): TGTGCCAGCGGTCTGAACACTGAAGCTTTCTTT.

This chain links TRBV12-3 or TRBV12-4 with TRBJ2-2; TRBD1 aligns across 9 bases. Unmatched junction bases numbered 5, after V lost 5 bases and J lost 13 bases. The CDR3 is 12 amino acids. The CDR3 bases are TGTGCCAGCAGTCAAGGGACAGGGAGGCTGTTTTTT. This gives the protein CASSQGTGRLFF.

This clonotype turned up a few times. V gene TRBV11-2 combines with J gene TRBJ2-3, with D maybe TRBD2 (5 bases). Looked up from germline, CDR1 is SGHAT and CDR2 is FQNNGV. The CDR3 has 14 residues. Trimming stripped 3 bases from V and 3 bases from J, with 10 bases between. The CDR3 DNA reads TGTGCCAGCAGCTTCGTAACGGGGACAGATACGCAGTATTTT. Protein sequence: CASSFVTGTDTQYF. Complete variable domain (other parts from reference TRBV11-2 and TRBJ2-3): EAGVAQSPRYKIIEKRQSVAFWCNPISGHATLYWYQQILGQGPKLLIQFQNNGVVDDSQLPKDRFSAERLKGVDSTLKIQPAKLEDSAVYLCASSFVTGTDTQYFGPGTRLTVL.

Many counts were recorded for this clonotype. The rearrangement joins TRBV20-1 to TRBJ1-5; tentative D call: TRBD1 (5 bases). This CDR3 has 15 amino acids. CDR1 DFQATT and CDR2 SNEGSKA come from the germline V gene (reference sequence). V lost 0 bases, J lost 5 bases, and 14 bases lay in between. The CDR3 sequence: CSARDPGRVDQPQHF. In DNA form, the CDR3 reads TGCAGTGCTAGAGATCCAGGCAGGGTGGATCAGCCCCAGCATTTT.

This clonotype was seen only a few times. The chain has TRBV10-1 and TRBJ2-3; TRBD2 matches at 8 bases. V lost 0 bases, J lost 4 bases, and 9 bases stayed unmatched. This CDR3 has 17 amino acids. Germline V gene lookup returns CDR1 WNHNN and CDR2 SYGVQD (reference sequence). This CDR3 is CASSESVPGGQSDTQYF. The CDR3 nucleotides read TGCGCCAGCAGTGAGTCGGTCCCGGGAGGGCAGTCAGATACGCAGTATTTT.

This clonotype appeared a few times. The chain uses TRBV6-2 or TRBV6-3 and TRBJ2-5; 10 nucleotides line up with TRBD2. Germline assignment: CDR1 MNHEY and CDR2 SVGEGT. J gave up 10 bases and V 5 bases, and 19 bases lay outside the gene matches. This CDR3 has 17 residues. CDR3 in amino acids: CASSPSAASGGFRDQYF. In DNA form, the CDR3 reads TGTGCCAGCAGTCCTTCCGCGGCTAGCGGGGGATTCCGAGACCAGTACTTC.

This clonotype is a singleton in its sample. A read error may explain this, as a much larger clone is one base away. DNA of the CDR3: TGTGCCAGCTCTGGACGGGACAGGTCCTACGAGAAGTACTTC. This codes for CASSGRDRSYEKYF. The gene calls are TRBV5-6 and TRBJ2-7; 8 nucleotides match TRBD1. CDR1 is SGHDT and CDR2 is YYEEEE in the germline V gene. This CDR3 is built from 14 residues.

The chain carries TRBV7-9 and TRBJ1-2; tentative D call: TRBD1 (5 bases). Trimming took off 1 base at V and 4 bases at J, with 10 bases between the two ends. The CDR3 totals 14 residues. Germline-derived CDR1 and CDR2 are SEHNR and FQNEAQ (reference sequence). CDR3 residues: CASSLVGVSYGYTF. DNA of the CDR3: TGTGCCAGCAGCTTAGTGGGGGTATCCTATGGCTACACCTTC.